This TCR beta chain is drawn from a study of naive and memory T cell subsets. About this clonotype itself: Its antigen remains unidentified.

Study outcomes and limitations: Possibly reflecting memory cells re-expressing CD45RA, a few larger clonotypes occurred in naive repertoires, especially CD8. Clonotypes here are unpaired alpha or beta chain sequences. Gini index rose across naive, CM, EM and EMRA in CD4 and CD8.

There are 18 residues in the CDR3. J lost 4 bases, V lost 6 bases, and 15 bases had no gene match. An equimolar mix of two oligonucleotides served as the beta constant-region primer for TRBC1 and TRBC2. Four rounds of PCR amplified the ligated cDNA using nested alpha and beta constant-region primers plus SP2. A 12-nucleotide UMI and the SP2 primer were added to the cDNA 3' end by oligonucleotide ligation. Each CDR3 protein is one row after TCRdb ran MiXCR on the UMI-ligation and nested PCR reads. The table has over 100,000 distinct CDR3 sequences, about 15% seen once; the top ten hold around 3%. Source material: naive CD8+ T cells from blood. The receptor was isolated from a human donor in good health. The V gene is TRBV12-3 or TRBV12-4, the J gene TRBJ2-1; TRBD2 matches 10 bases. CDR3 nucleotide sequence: TGTGCCAGCAGGGGGGGGCTAGCGGGAGCTCAGAGGTACAATGAGCAGTTCTTC. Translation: CASRGGLAGAQRYNEQFF.